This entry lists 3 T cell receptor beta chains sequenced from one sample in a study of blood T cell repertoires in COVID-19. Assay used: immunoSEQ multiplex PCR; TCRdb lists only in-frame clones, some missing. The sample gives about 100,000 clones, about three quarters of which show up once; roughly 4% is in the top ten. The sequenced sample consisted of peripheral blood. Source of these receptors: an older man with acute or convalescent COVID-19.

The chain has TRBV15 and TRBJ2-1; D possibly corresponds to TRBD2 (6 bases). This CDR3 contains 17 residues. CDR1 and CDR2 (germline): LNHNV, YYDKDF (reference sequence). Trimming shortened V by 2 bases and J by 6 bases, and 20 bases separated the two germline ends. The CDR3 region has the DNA TGTGCCACCAGCAGACACCGGCCGGGACTGGGGGTCAATGAGCAGTTCTTC. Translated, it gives CATSRHRPGLGVNEQFF.

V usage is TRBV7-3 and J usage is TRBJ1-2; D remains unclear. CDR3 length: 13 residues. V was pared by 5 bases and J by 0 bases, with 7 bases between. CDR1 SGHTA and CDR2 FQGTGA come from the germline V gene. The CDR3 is CASSRKPNYGYTF. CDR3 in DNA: TGTGCCAGCAGCCGCAAGCCTAACTATGGCTACACCTTC.

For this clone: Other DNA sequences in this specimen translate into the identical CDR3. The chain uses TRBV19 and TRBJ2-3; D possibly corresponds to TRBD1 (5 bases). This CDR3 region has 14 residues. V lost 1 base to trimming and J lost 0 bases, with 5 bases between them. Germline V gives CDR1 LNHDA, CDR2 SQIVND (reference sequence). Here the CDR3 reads CASSIGTSTDTQYF. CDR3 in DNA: TGTGCCAGTAGTATAGGGACAAGCACAGATACGCAGTATTTT.